Described below is a single T cell receptor beta chain sequence and its context. Its target antigen remains unknown. Base qualities are not recorded, but no much larger clone differs from it by a single base. The cohort was made up of roughly 670 healthy bone marrow donors. At the time of sampling, all cohort members were nominally healthy, though unrecorded immune exposures were likely present. The donor tested CMV seronegative and was one of the 352 seronegative cohort members. A peripheral blood sample was provided by each donor, and peripheral blood mononuclear cells were used for TCR beta sequencing. Genomic DNA extraction from the blood cell samples was performed with the Qiagen DNeasy Blood Extraction Kit. The CDR3 covers 15 residues, taking in both the cysteine and the phenylalanine. Only CDR3 DNA is held: 45 bases, read in frame from base 1. The V end loses 0 bases and the J end loses 3 bases, and a stretch of 11 bases separates them. Looking up the germline V gene (reference sequence) yields CDR1 WNHNN and CDR2 SYGVQD.

The sample comes from a study of cytomegalovirus exposure and HLA in healthy donors (dated by TCRdb to about 2017). Describing the broader study: An earlier analysis of several hundred of the donors reported 250 to 350 Gb of sequence data and around 120 million unique TCR beta sequences obtained from some 170 million T cells. To predict cytomegalovirus infection status, the study brought together high-throughput TCR immunosequencing, statistical association of individual TCRs with disease status, and machine learning. Both class I and class II loci were covered by HLA typing, at four-digit resolution. Rather than using new phenotypic data, the later analysis identified candidate immune exposures from TCR beta sequences and from how often those sequences occurred across donors. To study patterns of TCR occurrence, a later analysis re-analyzed previously published TCR beta repertoires from 500 to 850 donors and added high-resolution HLA genotyping. Of the 300 to 500 genotyped donors, roughly 80% were placed in the genetic ancestry cluster associated with self-reported Caucasian donors. An earlier analysis of more than 450 of the donors used high-throughput TCR beta sequencing to judge whether each TCR beta V gene segment behaved as functional or pseudogenic. Roughly 300 gigabases of sequencing data and approximately 80 million unique TCR sequences were included in an early release covering 550 to 800 HLA-typed donors. The number of donors typed differed by locus, with about 620-630 for A, B, C, DRB1 and DQB1, over 500 for DQA1, approximately 570 for DPA1, and approximately 470 for DPB1. A later genetic analysis took genome-wide SNP genotypes for about 60% of the roughly 670 donors and used that subset as a discovery cohort. Donor age, sex, ethnicity and CMV serostatus were compiled alongside the repertoire data. Using immunosequencing, the study profiled T cell repertoires from approximately 700 subjects and related those repertoires to cytomegalovirus serostatus. Among a few hundred genotyped donors of the cohort, an average of about 240,000 unique TCR beta nucleotide sequences were sequenced per donor, around 20% of them non-productive. The study aimed to test whether signatures of past pathogen exposure could be identified by cataloging public T cell receptors. About 5 DR-DQ haplotypes were handled as single units for association and clustering, since linkage in the cohort was strong. A separate validation cohort of 100 to 150 different subjects was used in addition to the roughly 700-subject first cohort. Every discovery cohort repertoire had been produced on one sequencing platform.

What the research found in general, with its limitations: According to a later analysis, parvovirus B19, influenza, CMV and Epstein-Barr virus appeared linked to several top co-occurrence clusters. According to the authors, the approach could potentially be generalized to other disease states and immunological phenotypes. In an earlier analysis of about 540 of the donors, most TCR beta V segments were observed in productive rearrangements about 87% or about 30% of the time, broadly matching IMGT annotations. According to a later genetic analysis, donors in an Asian-associated ancestry cluster had fewer N-insertions in productive TCRs than the roughly 700-donor mean. HLA typing was unavailable for some donors at each locus, so association tests used only the typed subset. The classifier was reported to diagnose cytomegalovirus status with high specificity and sensitivity in both the original cohort and the validation cohort. When HLA alleles, especially DR and DQ, strongly co-occurred, attributing TCR associations to individual alleles was difficult. According to a later analysis, TCR association rates differed among HLA loci, with DRB1 alleles showing the most associated TCRs and HLA-C alleles showing the fewest. The study listed 164 TCR beta chains as associated with cytomegalovirus. For the cohort, immune exposure information was limited to CMV serostatus. Correlated functional status among segregating V segments might reflect linkage disequilibrium, but an unknown experimental factor could not be ruled out. In vitro tests confirmed that a few of the cytomegalovirus-associated TCR beta chains recognize cytomegalovirus antigens. Roughly uniform sequencing depth across donors was assumed in presence/absence analyses, although this assumption may not hold. Because the 87-base-pair reads could not distinguish some IMGT-functional V segments, including TRBV6-2 and TRBV6-3, those segments were excluded. A further reported finding was that TCR beta sequences accurately predicted the HLA-A and HLA-B alleles for most subjects in the first cohort. A group of highly shared sequence variants was considered likely to be a technical artifact of the sequencing pipeline. Specific HLA alleles were associated with about 17,000 TCR beta sequences at a false discovery rate of 0.05 in a later analysis. V-gene and J-gene trimming of TCR beta chains was associated with a missense DCLRE1C variant in a later genetic analysis, and the association was replicated in an independent cohort. Because counts were too low, approximately 18 rarely observed V segments, including chromosome 9 orphons, were excluded from the earlier analysis of several hundred of the donors. Only TCR beta chains were sequenced in this cohort, and the absence of alpha or paired-chain data limited detectable features. Most CMV-associated TCR beta chains appeared to be HLA-restricted in a later analysis, and the HLA associations seemed to be driven largely by CMV exposure. Most TCR sequences were seen in very few donors, while some public TCRs were found in many individuals. Compared with equally common non-associated chains, HLA-associated TCR beta chains in a later analysis were more clonally expanded and had lower generation probabilities.

Libraries were made using the immunoSEQ multiplex PCR assay. For the multiplex PCR, a mixture combining 60 forward primers for TCR Vbeta segments and 13 reverse primers for TCR Jbeta segments was used. A multiplex PCR assay on genomic DNA amplified the CDR3 region of rearranged TCR beta genes. The amplified TCR beta libraries were sequenced on the Illumina HiSeq System as 87-base-pair reads. The source study handled its data this way. Across the 640 or so repertoires, a later analysis counted 80 million or so unique TCR beta chains, approximately 12 million of which were shared by at least two donors. A nearest-neighbor algorithm error-corrected the raw reads and collapsed the reads into unique sequences, merging closely related sequences to remove PCR and sequencing errors. To assign V, D and J gene segments, CDR3 sequences were aligned to IMGT reference sequences. For a sequence to be retained, a match of at least six nucleotides to both a V gene segment and a J gene segment was required. A rearrangement was called productive if the CDR3 had no stop codons and remained in frame with V and J, and every other rearrangement was called non-productive. Following IMGT convention, CDR3 was defined as the stretch from the second conserved V-encoded cysteine up to the conserved J-encoded phenylalanine. The earlier analysis of about 610 of the donors excluded any sequence lacking an unambiguous match to a single V gene segment. In an earlier analysis of some 590 of the donors, V segments were called functional above 56.7% productive rearrangements and were called segregating when the between-donor standard deviation exceeded 5%. A statistical classification framework was built to diagnose cytomegalovirus status from the catalog of TCR beta chain sequences. A later analysis assigned V and J genes by comparing TCR nucleotide sequences with IMGT/GENE-DB human TR gene sequences. The TCRdist pipeline was used in a later analysis to assign CDR3 sequences and most-parsimonious VDJ recombination scenarios. In a later analysis, each TCR beta chain was defined by its CDR3 amino acid sequence together with its V-gene family, and reads without a unique V-gene family were excluded. A later analysis removed several hundred highly shared, low-generation-probability nucleotide sequences to deal with suspected cross-contamination and a sequencing artifact. In a later analysis, a clonal expansion index for each public chain was calculated from normalized within-repertoire ranks of inferred template counts. In a later analysis, generation probabilities were computed using a VDJ recombination model fitted to out-of-frame rearrangements, and the results were checked against IGoR. A later analysis scored TCR-TCR, TCR-HLA and TCR-CMV co-occurrence with hypergeometric tests, applying a repertoire-size bias correction to TCR pairs. A later analysis estimated false discovery rates by permuting HLA or CMV assignments 20 times. In a later analysis, co-occurring TCRs were grouped using DBSCAN, and TCRdist sequence similarity was added for clustering within HLA-allele-positive subsets. Repertoires with fewer than 30,000 or more than 120,000 public chains were left out of co-occurrence clustering, as were about 5 repertoires with anomalous nucleotide sharing. TCRdb obtained this table from immuneACCESS and retained in-frame rearrangements with V and J assigned. These tables miss some clones; where compared with another copy, unresolved V genes account for less than half of the shortfall, and the remainder is unexplained. V, J and clone size are those of that table, while D and trimming were read from the DNA. In this sample the table shows 200,000 to 250,000 clones, approximately 80% of which occur a single time. Of the sample, 2.5% to 3% falls within the top ten clones.

The receptor was derived from a man aged 30 to 39 in good health and CMV-seronegative. The sequence links TRBV10-1 to TRBJ2-5; the D gene is perhaps TRBD1, on 7 matching bases. Sequencing was performed on PBMCs. Read as DNA, the sequence is TGCGCCAGCAGTGAGTCCAGGGGGGTGAAAGAGACCCAGTACTTC. The translation is CASSESRGVKETQYF.